These 13 T cell receptor beta chains came from one sample sequenced in a study of T cells in pancreatic ductal adenocarcinoma (dated by TCRdb to 2016 to 2017). Libraries were prepared through the immunoSEQ multiplex PCR assay. Drawn from immuneACCESS, this table holds only the in-frame rearrangements with V and J called that TCRdb kept. Clones are partly lost; checked studies trace under half to an unresolved V gene and leave the rest unexplained. Here the sample has over 100,000 clones; about 95% occur a single time. The ten largest account for less than 4% of the sample. Selected pancreatic ductal adenocarcinoma patients had undergone surgery without neoadjuvant therapy. The sequencing input was PBMCs. These receptors all stem from a human donor with pancreatic ductal adenocarcinoma.

The chain uses TRBV19 and TRBJ2-5; D is possibly TRBD1 (5 bases). The CDR3 contains 12 residues. Germline lookup yields CDR1 LNHDA and CDR2 SQIVND (reference sequence). V was shortened by 7 bases and J by 7 bases, with 13 bases between the two germline ends. Written as DNA, the CDR3 is TGTGCCAGTAACGACAGAACGGGGACCCAGTACTTC. It codes for CASNDRTGTQYF.

The gene calls are TRBV5-1 and TRBJ2-7, with 8 bases lining up with TRBD1. This CDR3 spans 15 amino acids. With V trimmed by 0 bases and J by 8 bases, 10 bases remained unmatched. The germline gives CDR1 SGHRS, CDR2 YFSETQ. This CDR3 reads CASSLDGQGFLQQYF. The CDR3 DNA follows: TGCGCCAGCAGCTTGGATGGACAGGGATTCTTACAGCAGTACTTC.

The J gene is TRBJ1-5, the V gene TRBV23-1, with D possibly matching TRBD1 (6 bases). TRBV23-1 is given ORF status, its function remaining uncertain. V shed 7 bases and J shed 4 bases, with 20 bases lying between them. The length of the CDR3 is 16 residues. The CDR3 DNA reads as TGCGCCAGCATCGCACAGGGAGCGCTAAGGAATCAGCCCCAGCATTTT. Protein: CASIAQGALRNQPQHF.

The genes are TRBV5-1 and TRBJ2-3; TRBD2 aligns across 10 bases. Germline V gene lookup returns CDR1 SGHRS and CDR2 YFSETQ. After removal of 2 bases from V and 0 bases from J, the junction contained 3 bases not matched to a gene. This CDR3 is built from 16 residues. DNA for the CDR3: TGCGCCAGCAGCTTTGGACTAGCGGCTAGCACAGATACGCAGTATTTT. This translates into CASSFGLAASTDTQYF.

The chain combines TRBV28 with TRBJ2-7; possibly TRBD1 for D (5 bases). Trimming shortened V by 3 bases and J by 0 bases, and 12 bases separated the two germline ends. Germline values: CDR1 MDHEN, CDR2 SYDVKM. This CDR3 is built from 15 residues. The CDR3 DNA reads TGTGCCAGCAGTTTGAGTACAGGCCTCTCCTACGAGCAGTACTTC. Translation gives CASSLSTGLSYEQYF.

This clone turned up a few times. The chain uses TRBV21-1 and TRBJ2-7; the table's D call, TRBD2, was not checked against the DNA. TRBV21-1 is annotated as a pseudogene. The CDR3 consists of 14 residues. The CDR3 loop reads CASTRRGTSLFKYF. In nucleotides, the CDR3 is TGTGCCAGCACCCGCCGCGGGACTAGCCTATTCAAGTACTTC.

This chain joins TRBV28 and TRBJ2-7, with D perhaps matching TRBD2 (6 bases). Germline loops: CDR1 MDHEN, CDR2 SYDVKM. CDR3 length equals 14 residues. Trimming shortened V by 3 bases and J by 4 bases, and 13 bases separated the two germline ends. The CDR3 region has the DNA TGTGCCAGCAGTTTTGCGGGGCCAATTTACGAGCAGTACTTC. It is translated as CASSFAGPIYEQYF.

The chain uses TRBV4-2 and TRBJ1-2; D perhaps matches TRBD1 (6 bases). Deletions cut 0 bases from V and 9 bases from J, with 14 bases between. The germline gives CDR1 LGHNA, CDR2 YNFKEQ. This CDR3 is 14 amino acids long. This CDR3 is CASSQELTGYSYTF. The CDR3 coding sequence is TGTGCCAGCAGCCAAGAACTGACAGGATACAGCTACACCTTC.

The chain recombines TRBV19 with TRBJ2-2; a possible D gene is TRBD2 (5 bases). Germline V CDR1 and CDR2: LNHDA, SQIVND (reference sequence). The CDR3 sequence is 14 residues long. V gave up 6 bases and J gave up 5 bases, with 13 bases separating them. As DNA, the CDR3 is TGTGCCAGTAGCCGTCTAGGAGGAACCGGGGAGCTGTTTTTT. It codes for CASSRLGGTGELFF. Complete variable domain (other parts from reference TRBV19 and TRBJ2-2): DGGITQSPKYLFRKEGQNVTLSCEQNLNHDAMYWYRQDPGQGLRLIYYSQIVNDFQKGDIAEGYSVSREKKESFPLTVTSAQKNPTAFYLCASSRLGGTGELFFGEGSRLTVL.

The V gene is TRBV19, the J gene TRBJ2-3; 8 nucleotides agree with TRBD1. Germline V gene sequence: CDR1 LNHDA, CDR2 SQIVND (reference sequence). Unmatched junction bases numbered 8, after V lost 5 bases and J lost 4 bases. The CDR3 runs to 15 residues. The CDR3 nucleotides are TGTGCCAGTAGTCCCCGGACAGGGCAGGCAGATACGCAGTATTTT. This codes for CASSPRTGQADTQYF.

The chain links TRBV10-3 to TRBJ1-1; 9 bases are a match to TRBD1. The ends lost 11 bases at V and 2 bases at J; junction bases unmatched: 6. The CDR3 sequence is 13 residues long. Germline V gene sequence: CDR1 ENHRY, CDR2 SYGVKD. The CDR3 is CASLGQGNTEAFF. The CDR3 DNA follows: TGTGCCTCACTGGGACAGGGAAACACTGAAGCTTTCTTT.

V is TRBV21-1 and J is TRBJ2-1; the D call TRBD1 from the table was never checked on the DNA. TRBV21-1 is an annotated pseudogene. This CDR3 contains 16 residues. The CDR3 loop is CASSKGRGGSYNEQFF. CDR3 DNA: TGTGCCAGCAGCAAAGGAAGGGGTGGCTCCTACAATGAGCAGTTCTTC.

The genes are TRBV28 and TRBJ2-7, with D perhaps TRBD2 (5 bases). The germline V and J ends were trimmed by 1 base and 2 bases, with 12 bases remaining between them. This CDR3 is built from 15 residues. Germline V lookup: CDR1 MDHEN, CDR2 SYDVKM. In DNA form, the CDR3 reads TGTGCCAGCAGTTTATTCCAACTAGTTGCCTACGAGCAGTACTTC. It codes for CASSLFQLVAYEQYF.